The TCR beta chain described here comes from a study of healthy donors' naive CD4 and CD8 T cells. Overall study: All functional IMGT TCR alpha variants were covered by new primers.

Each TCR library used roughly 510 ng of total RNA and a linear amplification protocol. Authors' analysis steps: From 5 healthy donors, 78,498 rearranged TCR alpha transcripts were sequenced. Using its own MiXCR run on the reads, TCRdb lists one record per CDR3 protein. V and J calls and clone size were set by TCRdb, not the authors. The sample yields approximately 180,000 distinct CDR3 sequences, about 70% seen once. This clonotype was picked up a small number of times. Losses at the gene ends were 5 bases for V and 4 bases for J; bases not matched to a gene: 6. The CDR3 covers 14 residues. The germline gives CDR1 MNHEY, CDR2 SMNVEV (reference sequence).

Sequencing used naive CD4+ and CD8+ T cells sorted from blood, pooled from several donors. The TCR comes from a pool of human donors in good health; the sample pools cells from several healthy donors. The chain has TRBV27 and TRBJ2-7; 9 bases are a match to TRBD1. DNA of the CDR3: TGTGCCAGCAGTCTCACAGGGGGCGGTTACGAGCAGTACTTC. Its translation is CASSLTGGGYEQYF.